This is a list of T cell receptor beta chains from one sample in a study of T-cell memory formation after mild COVID-19. TCRdb re-derived calls from the 5' RACE reads in MiXCR, one entry per CDR3 protein. Of roughly 580,000 distinct CDR3 sequences in the sample, more than 15% were seen once. Material: PBMCs or a T cell subset sorted from them (not recorded which). The receptors originated from an adult woman who had mild COVID-19 (a few samples of this study predate the infection). Cell type and time point are not known. CDR3s include the opening cysteine and the closing phenylalanine or tryptophan. D genes are given only for firm matches. A clone size is listed for some rows: how often the clone was seen (once, few, many), or a class if it is expanded.

>.|TRBV30|.|TRBJ1-1
TGTGCCTGGGACAAGGGAGCTGAAGCTTTCTTT
CAWDKGAEAFF
>.|TRBV24-1|.|TRBJ1-1
TGTGCCACCAGAAATGGACTGGGCACTGAAGCTTTCTTT
CATRNGLGTEAFF
>many|TRBV7-3|TRBD1|TRBJ2-3
TGTGCCAGCAGCAAACGGACAGGGGGCACAGATACGCAGTATTTT
CASSKRTGGTDTQYF
>.|TRBV27|.|TRBJ2-1
TGTGCCAGCAGTTTGGAGGGGGGCGATGAGCAGTTCTTC
CASSLEGGDEQFF
>few|TRBV20-1|TRBD1|TRBJ1-1
TGCAGTGCTAGACTAGGTCGGACAGGGCCCACTGAAGCTTTCTTT
CSARLGRTGPTEAFF
>few|TRBV12-3/TRBV12-4|.|TRBJ2-7
TGTGCCAGCAGTTCATCTGGGGTTTTCGGGCAGTACTTC
CASSSSGVFGQYF
>.|TRBV5-1|.|TRBJ1-6
TGCGCCAGCAGCTACAATTATAATTCACCCCTCCACTTT
CASSYNYNSPLHF
>.|TRBV29-1|TRBD2|TRBJ2-1
TGCAGCGGCACACTTGGGCGGGGGGGCCTAATTAATGAGCAGTTCTTC
CSGTLGRGGLINEQFF
>few|TRBV15|TRBD1|TRBJ2-1
TGTGCCACCAGCAGAGATAGGGACAGCTACAATGAGCAGTTCTTC
CATSRDRDSYNEQFF
>many|TRBV18|.|TRBJ2-5
TGTGCCAGCTCACCTCGACAGACTCAAGAGACCCAGTACTTC
CASSPRQTQETQYF
>.|TRBV30|.|TRBJ2-2
TGTGCCTGGAGTGTAAGGCAGGGATCACTTTTTGGCACCGGGGAGCTGTTTTTT
CAWSVRQGSLFGTGELFF
>few|TRBV24-1|.|TRBJ2-2
TGTGCCACCAGTTTTTACACCGGGGAGCTGTTTTTT
CATSFYTGELFF
>few|TRBV4-3|TRBD2|TRBJ2-3
TGCGCCAGCAGCCAAGAAGGAGCGGGAGATGAAGATACGCAGTATTTT
CASSQEGAGDEDTQYF
>few|TRBV7-9|TRBD2|TRBJ2-1
TGTGCCAGCAGCCCCGCGGGGGGAAGAAGCAATGAGCAGTTCTTC
CASSPAGGRSNEQFF
>few|TRBV27|.|TRBJ2-6
TGTGCCAGCAGTTTATCCCTCTGGGCGCGGGGCCGGGCCAACGTCCTGACTTTC
CASSLSLWARGRANVLTF
>.|TRBV7-9|.|TRBJ2-3
TGTGCCAGCAGCCGGGACAATGGATGGACAGATACGCAGTATTTT
CASSRDNGWTDTQYF
>.|TRBV30|.|TRBJ1-1
TGTGCCTGGAGTGATCGGGTGGGTGAAGCTTTCTTT
CAWSDRVGEAFF
>.|TRBV24-1|.|TRBJ2-1
TGTGCCACCAGCCGTGGGGGCTCCTACAATGAGCAGTTCTTC
CATSRGGSYNEQFF
>.|TRBV6-2/TRBV6-3|.|TRBJ2-2
TGTGCCAGCAGTGCACCGGGACGGACCACCGGGGAGCTGTTTTTT
CASSAPGRTTGELFF
>.|TRBV6-2/TRBV6-3|.|TRBJ2-7
TGTGCCAGCAGTCCCGGGGGCAGATCCTCCTACGAGCAGTACTTC
CASSPGGRSSYEQYF
>.|TRBV4-2|TRBD2|TRBJ2-5
TGTGCCAGCAGCCAAGGACTAGCGGCTGGGGAGACCCAGTACTTC
CASSQGLAAGETQYF
>.|TRBV7-9|.|TRBJ2-1
TGTGCCAGCACTACGGACGGGTTGGGTGAGCAGTTCTTC
CASTTDGLGEQFF
>.|TRBV12-3/TRBV12-4|TRBD1|TRBJ1-1
TGTGCCAGCAGTTTAGGGGGACAGGGGGTCACGAGGACTGAAGCTTTCTTT
CASSLGGQGVTRTEAFF
>.|TRBV30|.|TRBJ1-5
TGTGCCTGGAGAGCCTCCGGGACACCTAGCAATCAGCCCCAGCATTTT
CAWRASGTPSNQPQHF
>.|TRBV7-9|.|TRBJ2-5
TGTGCCAGCAGCCGCAGGATCTTCGACCCCCAAGAGACCCAGTACTTC
CASSRRIFDPQETQYF
>.|TRBV2|TRBD1|TRBJ2-2
TGTGCCAGCAGCATACAGGGGGCCGGCACCGGGGAGCTGTTTTTT
CASSIQGAGTGELFF
>once|TRBV24-1|.|TRBJ2-3
TGTGCCACCAGGGCGAACACAGATACGCAGTATTTT
CATRANTDTQYF
>.|TRBV7-9|.|TRBJ2-4
TGTGCCAGCAGCTTAGGACAGGCGTCTGGGGCCAAAAACATTCAGTACTTC
CASSLGQASGAKNIQYF
>few|TRBV7-9|.|TRBJ2-7
TGTGCCAGCAGCTTAGACACAGGGAGCCCATCCTACGAGCAGTACTTC
CASSLDTGSPSYEQYF
>few|TRBV20-1|.|TRBJ1-2
TGCAGTGCTAGGACGCCCGCGGGATTTCGGACTGGCTACACCTTC
CSARTPAGFRTGYTF
>.|TRBV10-3|.|TRBJ1-3
TGTGCCATCAGTGAGTCCCTCGGCAGGTTACCCTCTGGAAACACCATATATTTT
CAISESLGRLPSGNTIYF
>.|TRBV12-3/TRBV12-4|.|TRBJ1-1
TGTGCCAGCACCTGGAGGGGAACTGAAGCTTTCTTT
CASTWRGTEAFF
>.|TRBV20-1|.|TRBJ2-1
TGCAGTGCAGACGACCGCCCCGGTGAGCAGTTCTTC
CSADDRPGEQFF
>few|TRBV20-1|.|TRBJ2-3
TGCAGTGCTGCGGAGGTAGATACGCAGTATTTT
CSAAEVDTQYF
>few|TRBV7-2|TRBD1|TRBJ1-2
TGTGCCAGCAGCTTACCCCTCGGACAGGTCCCCGGCTTGTATGGCTACACCTTC
CASSLPLGQVPGLYGYTF
>few|TRBV15|.|TRBJ2-2
TGTGCCACCAGCGGAAGGCAGAGCGCCGGGGAGCTGTTTTTT
CATSGRQSAGELFF
>few|TRBV7-6|.|TRBJ2-5
TGTGCCAGCAGCTTAGTGATAAGCCAAGAGACCCAGTACTTC
CASSLVISQETQYF
>.|TRBV12-3/TRBV12-4|.|TRBJ2-7
TGTGCCAGCAGGGCGGACAGCACCCGCTTGAAGGCGTACTTC
CASRADSTRLKAYF
>.|TRBV27|.|TRBJ1-5
TGTGCCAGCAGTTCGCAGGCCCGCAATCAGCCCCAGCATTTT
CASSSQARNQPQHF
>few|TRBV5-1|TRBD1|TRBJ2-2
TGCGCCAGCAGCGCGGACAGGTCTGTCGGGGAGCTGTTTTTT
CASSADRSVGELFF
>.|TRBV12-3/TRBV12-4|TRBD1|TRBJ2-5
TGTGCCAGCAGTTTTGGGCAGGGGGAATGGGAAGAGACCCAGTACTTC
CASSFGQGEWEETQYF